Reported below is one T cell receptor beta chain. This entry comes from a study of T cell responses to AZD1222 COVID-19 vaccine. Assay: immunoSEQ multiplex PCR; the TCRdb copy retains only in-frame clones and omits some. The sample holds 150,000 or so clones, 92% seen once. The length of the CDR3 is 15 residues. V was trimmed by 0 bases and J by 1 base, leaving 12 bases between them. Per germline, CDR1 GTSNPN and CDR2 SVGIG (reference sequence). The receptor was derived from an adult in good health. The sequences come from peripheral blood, collected on day 0 of AZD1222 vaccination. J is TRBJ1-2 and V is TRBV30; tentatively, D is TRBD1 (6 bases). Written as DNA, the CDR3 is TGTGCCTGGAGTGTAGCAGGGGCGCGTAACTATGGCTACACCTTC. Its protein product is CAWSVAGARNYGYTF.